The T cell receptor beta chain under discussion was sequenced for a study of OX40 agonist ivuxolimab in advanced cancers. Study-level information: Of mixed ages from about 23 to 90 and averaging roughly 66 years, the group was roughly 85% male.

The CDR3 is 15 residues long. Trimming at V came to 1 base and at J to 3 bases, leaving 5 bases not matched to a gene. The germline gives CDR1 SGHVS, CDR2 FNYEAQ. Regarding this clone: The antigen is undetermined.

Study results and caveats: Low levels of normalized T-cell clonal expansion also appeared in some nonresponders. Fewer expanded clones were found on average in CD4+ than in CD8+ T cells. CD4+ and CD8+ T cells in blood underwent clonal expansion by week 6 at 0.1 to 3.0 mg/kg.

The repertoire was sequenced with immunoSEQ multiplex PCR; TCRdb's copy has only in-frame clones and lacks some. The data contain 60,000 to 75,000 clones, 84% of them singletons. V and J are TRBV7-6 and TRBJ2-7; 8 positions match TRBD2. This specimen consisted of CD4+ or CD8+ T cells sorted from blood, obtained in a trial of the OX40 agonist ivuxolimab. This clonotype originated in an adult with an advanced solid tumor such as melanoma, head and neck, liver or kidney cancer. Here the CDR3 reads CASSLGLAGFYEQYF. Here the CDR3 DNA reads TGTGCCAGCAGCTTAGGCCTAGCGGGTTTCTACGAGCAGTACTTC.